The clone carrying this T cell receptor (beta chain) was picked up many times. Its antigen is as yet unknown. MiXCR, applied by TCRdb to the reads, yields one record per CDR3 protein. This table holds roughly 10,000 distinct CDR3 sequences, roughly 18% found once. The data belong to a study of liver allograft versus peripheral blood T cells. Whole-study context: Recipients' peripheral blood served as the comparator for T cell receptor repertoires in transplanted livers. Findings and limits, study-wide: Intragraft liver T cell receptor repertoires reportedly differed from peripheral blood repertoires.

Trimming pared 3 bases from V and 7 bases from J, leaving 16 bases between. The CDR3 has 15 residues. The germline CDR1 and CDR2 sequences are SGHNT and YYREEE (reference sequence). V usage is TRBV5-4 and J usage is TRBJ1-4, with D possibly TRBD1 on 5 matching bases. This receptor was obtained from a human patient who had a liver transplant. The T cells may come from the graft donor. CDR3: CASSSGPQSGEKLFF. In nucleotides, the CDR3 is TGTGCCAGCAGCTCGGGACCCCAATCGGGTGAAAAACTGTTTTTT.